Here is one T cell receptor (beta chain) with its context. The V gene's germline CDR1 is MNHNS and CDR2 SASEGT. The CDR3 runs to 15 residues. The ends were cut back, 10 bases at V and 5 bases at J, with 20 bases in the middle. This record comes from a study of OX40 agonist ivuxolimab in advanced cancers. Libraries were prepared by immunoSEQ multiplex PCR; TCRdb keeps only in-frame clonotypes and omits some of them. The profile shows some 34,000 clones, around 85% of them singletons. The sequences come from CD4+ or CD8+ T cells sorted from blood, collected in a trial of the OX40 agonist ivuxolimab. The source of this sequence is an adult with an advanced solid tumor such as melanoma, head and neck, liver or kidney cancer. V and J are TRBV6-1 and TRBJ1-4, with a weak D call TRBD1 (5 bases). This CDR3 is CANPPLGRVNEKLFF. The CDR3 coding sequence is TGTGCCAACCCACCCTTGGGCAGGGTAAATGAAAAACTGTTTTTT.